This TCR beta chain was recovered during a study of T cells in Graves' hyperthyroidism and ophthalmopathy. With 1 base removed from V and 1 base from J, the gap between germline ends came to 4 bases. The length of the CDR3 is 13 residues. Using RNA transcripts as the source, TCR beta CDR3 regions were amplified. When the TCR CDR3 underwent first-round RT-PCR, the HTBI primer set was used. A single record per CDR3 protein comes from TCRdb applying MiXCR to the multiplex PCR reads. The sample lists about 290,000 distinct CDR3 sequences; approximately 15% were seen once. This clonotype showed up many times.

Sample: blood. The J gene is TRBJ1-2, the V gene TRBV12-3 or TRBV12-4; unclear D gene. The TCR sequence derives from a woman aged 60 to 75 with Graves' ophthalmopathy. The CDR3 bases are TGTGCCAGCAGTTTAGGCCTTAACTATGGCTACACCTTC. Translation gives CASSLGLNYGYTF.